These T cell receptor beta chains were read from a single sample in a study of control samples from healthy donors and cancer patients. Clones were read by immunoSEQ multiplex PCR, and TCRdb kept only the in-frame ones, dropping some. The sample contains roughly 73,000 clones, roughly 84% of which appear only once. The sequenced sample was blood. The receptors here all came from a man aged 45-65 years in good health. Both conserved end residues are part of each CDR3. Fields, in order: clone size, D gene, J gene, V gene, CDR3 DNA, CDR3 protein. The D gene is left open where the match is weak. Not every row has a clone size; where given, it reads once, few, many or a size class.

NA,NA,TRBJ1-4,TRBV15,TGTGCCACCAGCAGAGATCGGATTGGGGGAAGGGAAAAACTGTTTTTT,CATSRDRIGGREKLFF
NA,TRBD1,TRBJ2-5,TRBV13,TGTGCCAGCAGTTTAGGCCGGGACAGGGGACGAGAGACCCAGTACTTC,CASSLGRDRGRETQYF
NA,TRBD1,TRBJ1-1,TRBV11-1,TGTGCCAGCAGCTTAGAACCAGGGGGCGGAACTGAAGCTTTCTTT,CASSLEPGGGTEAFF
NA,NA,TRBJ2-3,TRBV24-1,TGTGCCACCAGTGTCCCTAACTCGGGTACGCAGTATTTT,CATSVPNSGTQYF
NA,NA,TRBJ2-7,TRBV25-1,TGTGCCAGCAGCAACGTTTACGAGCAGTACTTC,CASSNVYEQYF
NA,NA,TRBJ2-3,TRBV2,TGTGCCAGCAGTGCGACAGGACTCACAGATACGCAGTATTTT,CASSATGLTDTQYF
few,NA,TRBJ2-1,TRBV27,TGTGCCAGCAGTTTATCAGTAGGTACCTGGTTCTTC,CASSLSVGTWFF
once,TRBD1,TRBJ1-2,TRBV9,TGTGCCAGCAGCACCAGGACAGGGCTAAACTATGGCTACACCTTC,CASSTRTGLNYGYTF
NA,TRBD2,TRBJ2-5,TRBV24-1,TGTGCCACCAGTGATTTCCCTAGCGGGGGGGAGACCCAGTACTTC,CATSDFPSGGETQYF
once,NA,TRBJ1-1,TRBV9,TGTGCCAGCAGCGCGGGAGGGAGGACAGAAGCTTTCTTT,CASSAGGRTEAFF
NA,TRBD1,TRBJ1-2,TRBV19,TGTGCCAGCCGGGACAGGGGCAAAAGCACCTTC,CASRDRGKSTF
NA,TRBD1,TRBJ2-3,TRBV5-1,TGCGCCAGCAGCCGGACAGGGGGGCCTAGCACAGATACGCAGTATTTT,CASSRTGGPSTDTQYF
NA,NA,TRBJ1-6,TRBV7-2,TGTGCCAGCAGCTTAGAGATGCAGAGCTCCTATAATTCACCCCTCCACTTT,CASSLEMQSSYNSPLHF
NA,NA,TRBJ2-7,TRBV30,TGTGCCTGGAGTTCCGGGACAATCTACGAGCAGTACTTC,CAWSSGTIYEQYF
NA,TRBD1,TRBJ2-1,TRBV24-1,TGTGCCACCAGTGACTTCAGGGGGCGAGGTGGTGAGCAGTTCTTC,CATSDFRGRGGEQFF
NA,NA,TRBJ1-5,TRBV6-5,TGTGCCAGCAGACGGGGTAGCAATCAGCCCCAGCATTTT,CASRRGSNQPQHF
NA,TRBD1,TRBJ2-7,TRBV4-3,TGCGCCAGCAGTCTGGGACAGGGAGAAGACGAGCAGTACTTC,CASSLGQGEDEQYF
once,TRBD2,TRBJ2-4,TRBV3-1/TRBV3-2,TGTGCCAGCAGCCAAGATTTACTAGCGGGACTAGCCAAAAACATTCAGTACTTC,CASSQDLLAGLAKNIQYF
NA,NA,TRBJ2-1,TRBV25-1,TGTGCCAGCAGTGAGGTAGGGGTTTATGAGCAGTTCTTC,CASSEVGVYEQFF
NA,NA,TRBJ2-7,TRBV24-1,TGTGCCATCTCGAGGGGGGTCGACGAGCAGTACTTC,CAISRGVDEQYF
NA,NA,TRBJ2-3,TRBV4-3,TGCGCCAGCAGCCAAGTTTTAACGGGAAGCACAGATACGCAGTATTTT,CASSQVLTGSTDTQYF
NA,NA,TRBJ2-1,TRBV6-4,TGTGCCAGCAGTGATGATCGGACACTTAGAAATGAGCAGTTCTTC,CASSDDRTLRNEQFF
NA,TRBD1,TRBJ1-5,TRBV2,TGTGCCAGCAGGGACGGGACAGGGGGGTATCAGCCCCAGCATTTT,CASRDGTGGYQPQHF
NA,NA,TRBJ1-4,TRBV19,TGTGCCAGTAGTATGTGGGGGAGAACTAATGAAAAACTGTTTTTT,CASSMWGRTNEKLFF
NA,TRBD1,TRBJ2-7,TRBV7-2,TGTGCCAGCAGCCCCGACAGGGGGTCCTACGAGCAGTACTTC,CASSPDRGSYEQYF
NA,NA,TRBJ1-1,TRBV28,TGTGCCAGCAACCCTTCGAACACTGAAGCTTTCTTT,CASNPSNTEAFF
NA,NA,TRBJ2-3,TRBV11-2,TGTGCCAGCAGCTTAGAGAGGACCAACAACCAGTATTTT,CASSLERTNNQYF
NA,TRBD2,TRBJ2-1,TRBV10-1,TGCGCCAGCAGTATGTCTAGCGGCTACAATGAGCAGTTCTTC,CASSMSSGYNEQFF